The 26 T cell receptor beta chains reported below all come from one sample, sequenced in a study of T cells in Graves' hyperthyroidism and ophthalmopathy. RNA transcripts were the template for amplifying TCR beta CDR3 regions. First-round RT-PCR of the TCR CDR3 relied on the HTBI primer set. From the multiplex PCR reads, TCRdb called clonotypes with MiXCR, one entry per CDR3 protein. The sample consists of roughly 750,000 distinct CDR3 sequences, around 17% of them appearing once. Sequenced sample: blood. These receptors all come from a man aged 18 to 29 with Graves' hyperthyroidism.

The table lists this clonotype with many counts. J is TRBJ1-1 and V is TRBV6-1; 8 bases agree with TRBD1. CDR3 size: 15 residues. V shed 3 bases and J 3 bases; nucleotides not matched to a gene: 6. Germline lookup yields CDR1 MNHNS and CDR2 SASEGT. The CDR3 nucleotides read TGTGCCAGCAGTGAGGACAGGGTGGGGGACACTGAAGCTTTCTTT. It codes for CASSEDRVGDTEAFF.

This clonotype came up many times. The gene calls are TRBV11-2 and TRBJ2-2, with a tentative D call TRBD2 (5 bases). V lost 5 bases, J lost 7 bases, and 14 bases lay in between. This CDR3 is 14 amino acids long. Germline CDR1 is SGHAT and CDR2 is FQNNGV. The CDR3 region is CASSLGIANGELFF. The CDR3 coding sequence is TGTGCCAGCAGCCTCGGTATAGCGAACGGGGAGCTGTTTTTT.

In the case of this clonotype: A clone one base away is much larger, so this may be a read error. This chain connects TRBV18 to TRBJ2-3, with D possibly matching TRBD1 (5 bases). The CDR3 runs 11 residues. Germline CDR1 and CDR2: KGHSH and LQKENI. V lost 6 bases to trimming and J lost 10 bases, with 11 bases between them. This CDR3 reads CASSRQTAQYF. The CDR3 nucleotides are TGTGCCAGCTCCCGACAGACTGCGCAGTATTTT.

This clonotype was recorded a few times. The V call is TRBV12-3 or TRBV12-4, the J call TRBJ2-5; 13 nucleotides align to TRBD2. This CDR3 is 18 amino acids long. Unmatched junction bases numbered 10, after V lost 1 base and J lost 5 bases. The CDR3 coding sequence is TGTGCCAGCAGTTTAGGAGTAGAGACTAGCGGGAGGAGCGAGACCCAGTACTTC. Translating gives CASSLGVETSGRSETQYF.

V and J are TRBV28 and TRBJ2-1, with D uncertain. V lost 5 bases and J 6 bases, leaving 11 bases between the germline ends. Germline-derived CDR1 and CDR2 are MDHEN and SYDVKM. This CDR3 contains 13 residues. The CDR3 is CASSETTLNEQFF. CDR3 in DNA: TGTGCCAGCAGTGAAACGACACTCAATGAGCAGTTCTTC.

At least ten counts were recorded for this clonotype. This rearrangement joins TRBV2 to TRBJ1-5, with TRBD1 identical over 8 bases. Germline V gene sequence: CDR1 SNHLY, CDR2 FYNNEI. V lost 3 bases and J lost 5; bases outside the gene matches: 3. This CDR3 has 14 amino acids. The CDR3 DNA follows: TGTGCCAGCAGTGATGGACAGGGTTATCAGCCCCAGCATTTT. It codes for CASSDGQGYQPQHF.

Only a few counts were recorded for this clonotype. The V and J genes are TRBV5-4 and TRBJ2-2; tentative D call: TRBD1 (6 bases). Germline CDR1 SGHNT, CDR2 YYREEE (reference sequence). This CDR3 comprises 16 residues. Trimming pared 2 bases from V and 6 bases from J, leaving 17 bases between. CDR3 sequence (DNA): TGTGCCAGCAGCTTAGGGGGACCGAGTAAACCCGGGGAGCTGTTTTTT. Protein product: CASSLGGPSKPGELFF.

Many counts were recorded for this clonotype. The rearrangement links TRBV7-6 to TRBJ1-1; no reliable D call. This CDR3 region has 15 residues. Germline V gene data show CDR1 as SGHVS and CDR2 as FNYEAQ. V dropped 5 bases and J dropped 2 bases, with 15 bases sitting between them. CDR3 amino acids: CASSAGRARNTEAFF. The CDR3, as DNA: TGTGCCAGCAGCGCCGGAAGGGCGAGAAACACTGAAGCTTTCTTT.

This clonotype occurred a few times. This CDR3 reads CASSFPRGGRNEQFF. The CDR3 DNA sequence: TGTGCCAGCAGTTTTCCCCGAGGTGGGCGCAATGAGCAGTTCTTC. V is TRBV28 and J is TRBJ2-1, with D uncertain. This CDR3 spans 15 amino acids. V lost 3 bases and J 6 bases, leaving 15 bases between the germline ends. Germline loops: CDR1 MDHEN, CDR2 SYDVKM.

The table lists this clonotype with a few counts. CDR3 bases: TGTGCCAGCAGCGTATCCCCTAGCCCAGTATACGAGCAGTACTTC. Translated: CASSVSPSPVYEQYF. V usage is TRBV9 and J usage is TRBJ2-7; D is possibly TRBD2 (5 bases). Trimming took 1 base from V and 4 from J, leaving 15 bases between them. Germline V gene lookup returns CDR1 SGDLS and CDR2 YYNGEE. The CDR3 totals 15 residues.

This clonotype was counted many times. J is TRBJ1-6 and V is TRBV6-2 or TRBV6-3; no reliable D call. The CDR3 covers 14 residues. Germline V gene lookup returns CDR1 MNHEY and CDR2 SVGEGT. With 6 bases removed from V and 2 bases from J, the gap between germline ends came to 8 bases. CDR3 bases: TGTGCCAGCAGCCTCGGGACCTATAATTCACCCCTCCACTTT. Translating it yields CASSLGTYNSPLHF.

This clonotype has more than one count but fewer than ten. The V call is TRBV12-3 or TRBV12-4, the J call TRBJ2-7; 8 nucleotides align to TRBD2. J lost 5 bases, V lost 7 bases, and 7 bases had no gene match. The CDR3 spans 13 residues. The CDR3 here is CASTRAGAHEQYF. CDR3 sequence (DNA): TGTGCCAGCACCCGAGCGGGGGCCCACGAGCAGTACTTC.

This clonotype was recorded at least ten times. The J gene is TRBJ2-7, the V gene TRBV28; D assignment may be TRBD1 or TRBD2 (5 bases each). Germline V gene lookup returns CDR1 MDHEN and CDR2 SYDVKM. This CDR3 contains 15 residues. Trimming shortened V by 2 bases and J by 3 bases, and 14 bases separated the two germline ends. DNA for the CDR3: TGTGCCAGCAGTTTAGAGCCAGGGACGCACTACGAGCAGTACTTC. It yields the protein CASSLEPGTHYEQYF.

This clonotype appeared many times. The rearrangement links TRBV5-8 to TRBJ1-5; a weak D match, TRBD1 (6 bases). The CDR3 is made up of 15 amino acids. CDR1 SGHTS and CDR2 YDEGEE come from the germline V gene. The V gene lost 1 base and the J gene lost 1 base, with 9 bases spanning the gap. The CDR3 DNA is TGTGCCAGCAGCTTGTTCGGGACAAGCAATCAGCCCCAGCATTTT. This codes for CASSLFGTSNQPQHF.

The J gene is TRBJ2-7, the V gene TRBV5-1; D is perhaps TRBD2 (6 bases). The CDR3 is 13 residues long. Germline V gives CDR1 SGHRS, CDR2 YFSETQ. The V end lost 0 bases, the J end lost 5 bases, and 9 bases lay between the germline ends. CDR3 DNA: TGCGCCAGCAGCTTGGGGGACTTGAACGAGCAGTACTTC. It codes for CASSLGDLNEQYF. Based on the CDR3 plus reference TRBV5-1 and TRBJ2-7, the full variable domain is KAGVTQTPRYLIKTRGQQVTLSCSPISGHRSVSWYQQTPGQGLQFLFEYFSETQRNKGNFPGRFSGRQFSNSRSEMNVSTLELGDSALYLCASSLGDLNEQYFGPGTRLTVT.

This clonotype was detected only a few times. V usage is TRBV5-1 and J usage is TRBJ1-1; no reliable D call. Germline V gene lookup returns CDR1 SGHRS and CDR2 YFSETQ. The CDR3 consists of 15 residues. V was trimmed by 5 bases and J by 1 base, leaving 15 bases between them. CDR3: CASRFRDKRNTEAFF. DNA for the CDR3: TGCGCCAGCAGGTTCAGAGACAAGCGGAACACTGAAGCTTTCTTT.

Comments on this clonotype: It may be a read error: a sequence one base away is much more abundant. The chain has TRBV12-3 or TRBV12-4 and TRBJ1-2; D perhaps matches TRBD1 (5 bases). The CDR3 covers 14 residues. V lost 5 bases, J lost 6 bases, and 16 bases lay in between. In DNA, the CDR3 is TGTGCCAGCAGTCCGGGGATCCGGGGCCATGGCTACACCTTC. This codes for CASSPGIRGHGYTF.

The gene calls are TRBV28 and TRBJ2-3; D is ambiguous. The CDR3 is 13 residues long. The V and J ends lost 6 bases and 5 bases respectively, with 12 bases between them. Germline CDR1 is MDHEN and CDR2 is SYDVKM. In DNA, the CDR3 is TGTGCCAGCAGCCACTCAAGGATAGATACGCAGTATTTT. Translation: CASSHSRIDTQYF.

With regard to this clonotype: This clone may be a read error of a much larger clone one base away. CDR3 loop: CSARTGHSGNTIYF. Written as DNA, the CDR3 is TGCAGTGCTAGGACAGGGCACTCTGGAAACACCATATATTTT. The rearrangement uses TRBV20-1 and TRBJ1-3; 7 nucleotides line up with TRBD1. This CDR3 contains 14 residues. Trimming took 3 bases from V and 0 from J; bases not matched to a gene: 2. The germline V gene encodes CDR1 DFQATT and CDR2 SNEGSKA (reference sequence).

The rearrangement links TRBV15 to TRBJ2-1; 7 bases match TRBD2. Per germline, CDR1 LNHNV and CDR2 YYDKDF (reference sequence). V dropped 0 bases and J dropped 8; count of bases not matched to a gene: 10. This CDR3 has 16 residues. For the CDR3, the DNA is TGTGCCACCAGCAGAGATCGGATGGGGGGGTCCGATGAGCAGTTCTTC. Translation gives CATSRDRMGGSDEQFF.

In this sample, this clonotype turned up many times. The chain has TRBV2 and TRBJ2-3, with a weak D call TRBD1 (5 bases). Between the trimmed V and J ends, which lost 10 bases and 6 bases, there was a span of 20 bases. Per the germline V gene, CDR1 is SNHLY and CDR2 is FYNNEI. The CDR3 is 14 residues long. The CDR3 DNA reads TGTGCCACCAAACAGGCCCTAGGGGTGGATACGCAGTATTTT. The encoded protein is CATKQALGVDTQYF.

This chain connects TRBV20-1 to TRBJ1-6; TRBD1 is a possible D gene (6 bases). CDR1 DFQATT and CDR2 SNEGSKA come from the germline V gene (reference sequence). The CDR3 is 13 amino acids. V shed 4 bases and J shed 7 bases, with 11 bases lying between them. The CDR3 here is CSAKQGQNSPLHF. As DNA, the CDR3 is TGCAGTGCTAAGCAGGGACAAAATTCACCCCTCCACTTT.

This clonotype was recorded many times. The chain uses TRBV4-2 and TRBJ1-5; 7 nucleotides agree with TRBD1. This CDR3 has 17 residues. The germline CDR1 and CDR2 sequences are LGHNA and YNFKEQ. V dropped 3 bases and J dropped 4; count of bases not matched to a gene: 12. The CDR3 DNA follows: TGTGCCAGCAGCCACTTAATCCAGGGGGGTGGGAATCAGCCCCAGCATTTT. Its protein is CASSHLIQGGGNQPQHF.

This clonotype was picked up one time. A read error may be the cause here, since a much bigger clone is one base away. Here the CDR3 omits its conserved ending phenylalanine or tryptophan, so a read error is the likely source. The chain carries TRBV7-9 and TRBJ2-7; no reliable D call. The CDR3 has 14 amino acids. The germline gives CDR1 SEHNR, CDR2 FQNEAQ (reference sequence). V lost 4 bases to trimming and J lost 4 bases, with 14 bases between them. The CDR3 loop is CASSSPARRYEQYL. The DNA for the CDR3 is TGTGCCAGCAGCTCGCCGGCCAGGCGGTACGAGCAGTACCTC.

This clonotype was seen at least ten times. The chain recombines TRBV28 with TRBJ2-7; 8 bases match TRBD1. In germline, CDR1 is MDHEN, CDR2 SYDVKM. This CDR3 has 15 residues. V trimming: 3 bases; J trimming: 6 bases; junction bases outside the gene matches: 10. CDR3 region: CASSFLGQGYFEQYF. The CDR3 DNA sequence: TGTGCCAGCAGTTTCTTAGGACAGGGATACTTCGAGCAGTACTTC.

This clonotype was found many times. The V call is TRBV11-2, the J call TRBJ2-7, with 7 bases lining up with TRBD2. The germline V gene encodes CDR1 SGHAT and CDR2 FQNNGV. This CDR3 has 14 residues. The V segment lost 1 base and the J segment 3 bases; nucleotides outside the gene matches: 3. CDR3 sequence (DNA): TGTGCCAGCAGCTTAGCTAGCGGAGTCTACGAGCAGTACTTC. Translating it yields CASSLASGVYEQYF.